This T cell receptor beta chain was retrieved from a study of blood T cell repertoires in COVID-19. Study in general: Acute and convalescent COVID-19 specimens originated in the United States, Italy and Spain. PBMCs, B-cell-depleted T cells, or T cells provided the cDNA or gDNA that made up the material.

Patients at the Seattle site were enrolled during active infection and followed longitudinally. In the authors' workflow: Estimated nucleated cell counts came from reference gene primer amplification. Data came from immunoSEQ multiplex PCR; TCRdb stores just in-frame clones and leaves some out. D and trimming were read from the DNA, whereas the V and J calls and clone size are those reported in that table. This sample yields over 85,000 clones, of which about 85% are seen a single time; around 3.3% belongs to the top ten. The TCR sequence derives from a woman aged 80 or over with COVID-19, enrolled during active disease. Sequencing was performed on peripheral blood.

CDR3 nucleotide sequence: TGTGCCAGCAGCCGACTAACAGTTACTGAAGCTTTCTTT. Translated, it gives CASSRLTVTEAFF. The chain couples TRBV7-6 to TRBJ1-1; no firm D call. The length of the CDR3 is 13 residues. Germline V gene data show CDR1 as SGHVS and CDR2 as FNYEAQ. Trimming shortened V by 5 bases and J by 5 bases, and 12 bases separated the two germline ends.